This T cell receptor beta chain appears in the sequencing data of a study of T cells in women clearing cervical HPV infection. Germline V gene lookup returns CDR1 KGHDR and CDR2 SFDVKD. Trimming took 4 bases from V and 4 from J; bases not matched to a gene: 7. CDR3 length: 16 amino acids. Some clones are missing from TCRdb's copy, which holds only in-frame ones; the method was immunoSEQ multiplex PCR. This sample's clone table lists about 40,000 clones. About this clone itself: Read sequence stops 3 residues before the CDR3 end, and the germline J gene provides the missing end.

This TCR was sampled from a woman between 18 and 75 years old with a cervical HPV16 infection that either progressed to CIN3+ or cleared (not recorded which). The chain combines TRBV24-1 with TRBJ2-3; 10 nucleotides align to TRBD1. What was sequenced was blood buffy coat. CDR3 sequence reads: CATSDPTGGVADTQYF. The sequenced part of the CDR3 DNA is TGTGCCACCAGTGACCCGACAGGGGGCGTGGCAGATACG.